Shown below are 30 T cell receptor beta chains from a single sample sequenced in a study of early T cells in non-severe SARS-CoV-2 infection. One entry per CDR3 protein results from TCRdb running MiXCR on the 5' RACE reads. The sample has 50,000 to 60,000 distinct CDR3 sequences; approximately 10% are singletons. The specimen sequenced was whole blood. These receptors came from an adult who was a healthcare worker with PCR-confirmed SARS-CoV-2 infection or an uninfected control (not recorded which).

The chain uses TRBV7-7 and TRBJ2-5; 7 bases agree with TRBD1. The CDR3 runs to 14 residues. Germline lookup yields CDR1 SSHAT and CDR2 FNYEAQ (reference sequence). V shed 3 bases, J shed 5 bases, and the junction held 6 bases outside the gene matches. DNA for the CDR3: TGTGCCAGCAGCTTCAATACAGGGGTTGAGACCCAGTACTTC. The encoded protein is CASSFNTGVETQYF.

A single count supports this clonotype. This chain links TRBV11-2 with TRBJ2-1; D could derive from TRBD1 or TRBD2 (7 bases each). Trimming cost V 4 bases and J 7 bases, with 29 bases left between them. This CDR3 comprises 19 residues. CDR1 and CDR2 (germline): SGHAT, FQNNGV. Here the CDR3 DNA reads TGTGCCAGCAGCTCTTACTTTGAGGGGGCGGCTAGCGGAATTAATGAGCAGTTCTTC. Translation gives CASSSYFEGAASGINEQFF.

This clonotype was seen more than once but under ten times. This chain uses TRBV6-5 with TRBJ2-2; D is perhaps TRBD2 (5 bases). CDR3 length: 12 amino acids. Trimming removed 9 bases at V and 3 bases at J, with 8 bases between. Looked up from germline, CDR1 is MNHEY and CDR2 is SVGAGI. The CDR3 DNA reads TGTGCCAGTGCGCGGGACACCGGGGAGCTGTTTTTT. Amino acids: CASARDTGELFF.

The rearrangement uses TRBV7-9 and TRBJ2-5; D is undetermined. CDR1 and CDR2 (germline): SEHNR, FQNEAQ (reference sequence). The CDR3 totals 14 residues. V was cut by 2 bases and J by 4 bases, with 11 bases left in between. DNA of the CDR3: TGTGCCAGCAGCTTACCCCTCCGGCCAGAGACCCAGTACTTC. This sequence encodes CASSLPLRPETQYF.

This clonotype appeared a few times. The CDR3 reads CAISGTGATGLAVYNEQFF. Here the CDR3 DNA reads TGTGCCATCAGTGGGACAGGGGCTACAGGGCTAGCGGTCTACAATGAGCAGTTCTTC. The gene calls are TRBV10-3 and TRBJ2-1, with 9 bases aligning to TRBD1. The junction had 16 bases not matched to a gene; V was cut back by 4 bases and J by 3 bases. The CDR3 is made up of 19 amino acids. Germline CDR1 and CDR2: ENHRY and SYGVKD.

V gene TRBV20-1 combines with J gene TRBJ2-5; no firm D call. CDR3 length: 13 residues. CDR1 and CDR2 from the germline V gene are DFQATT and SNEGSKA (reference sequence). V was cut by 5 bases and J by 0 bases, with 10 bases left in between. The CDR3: CSAAPPYQETQYF. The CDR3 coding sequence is TGCAGTGCTGCTCCGCCGTACCAAGAGACCCAGTACTTC.

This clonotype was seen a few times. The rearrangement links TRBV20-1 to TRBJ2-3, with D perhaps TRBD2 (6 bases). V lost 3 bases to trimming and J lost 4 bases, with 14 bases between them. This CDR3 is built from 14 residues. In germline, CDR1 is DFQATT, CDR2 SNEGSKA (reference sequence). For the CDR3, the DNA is TGCAGTGCTAGTTCCGGGAGCGGTGCAGATACGCAGTATTTT. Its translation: CSASSGSGADTQYF.

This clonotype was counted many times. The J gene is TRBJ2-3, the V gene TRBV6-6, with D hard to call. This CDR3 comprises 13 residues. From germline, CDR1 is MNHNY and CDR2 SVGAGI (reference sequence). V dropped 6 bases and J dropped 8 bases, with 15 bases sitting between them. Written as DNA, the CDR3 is TGTGCCAGCAGCCCGGTAGGGTCAGGTACGCAGTATTTT. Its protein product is CASSPVGSGTQYF.

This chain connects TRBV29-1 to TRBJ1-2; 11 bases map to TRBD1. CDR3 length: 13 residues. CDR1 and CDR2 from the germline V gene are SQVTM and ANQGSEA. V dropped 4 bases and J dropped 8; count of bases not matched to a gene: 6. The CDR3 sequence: CSVGGQGVGGYTF. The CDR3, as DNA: TGCAGCGTTGGGGGACAGGGGGTAGGCGGCTACACCTTC.

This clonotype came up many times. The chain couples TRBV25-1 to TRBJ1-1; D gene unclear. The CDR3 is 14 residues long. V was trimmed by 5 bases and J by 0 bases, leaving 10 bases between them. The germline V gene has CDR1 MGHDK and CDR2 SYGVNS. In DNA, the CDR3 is TGTGCCAGCAGTAACCGGGCCATGAACACTGAAGCTTTCTTT. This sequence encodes CASSNRAMNTEAFF.

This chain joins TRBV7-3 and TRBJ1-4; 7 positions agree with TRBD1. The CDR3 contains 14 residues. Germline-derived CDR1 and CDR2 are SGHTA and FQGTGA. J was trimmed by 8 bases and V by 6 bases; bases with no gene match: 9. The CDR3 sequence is CASSDMDRREKLFF. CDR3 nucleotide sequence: TGTGCCAGCAGTGATATGGACAGGCGCGAAAAACTGTTTTTT.

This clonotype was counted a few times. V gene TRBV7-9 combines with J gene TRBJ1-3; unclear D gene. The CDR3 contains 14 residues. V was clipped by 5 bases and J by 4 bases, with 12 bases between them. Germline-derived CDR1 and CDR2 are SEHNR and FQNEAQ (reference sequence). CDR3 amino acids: CASSGNNPGNTIYF. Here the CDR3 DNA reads TGTGCCAGCAGCGGGAACAATCCGGGAAACACCATATATTTT.

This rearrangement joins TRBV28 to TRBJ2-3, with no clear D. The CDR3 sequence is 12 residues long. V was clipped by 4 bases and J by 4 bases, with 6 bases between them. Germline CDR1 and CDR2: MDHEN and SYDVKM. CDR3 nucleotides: TGTGCCAGCAGTTCCCCTCCAGATACGCAGTATTTT. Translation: CASSSPPDTQYF.

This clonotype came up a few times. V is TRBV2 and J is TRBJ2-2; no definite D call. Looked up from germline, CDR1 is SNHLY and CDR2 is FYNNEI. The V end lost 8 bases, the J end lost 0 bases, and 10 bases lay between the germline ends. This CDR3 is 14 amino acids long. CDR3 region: CASRVGPNTGELFF. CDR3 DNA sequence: TGTGCCAGCCGTGTAGGTCCGAACACCGGGGAGCTGTTTTTT.

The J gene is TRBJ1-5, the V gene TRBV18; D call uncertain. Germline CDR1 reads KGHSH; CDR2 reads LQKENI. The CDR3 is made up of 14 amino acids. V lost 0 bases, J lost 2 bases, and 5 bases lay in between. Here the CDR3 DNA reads TGTGCCAGCTCACCACCGGGTGGCAATCAGCCCCAGCATTTT. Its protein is CASSPPGGNQPQHF.

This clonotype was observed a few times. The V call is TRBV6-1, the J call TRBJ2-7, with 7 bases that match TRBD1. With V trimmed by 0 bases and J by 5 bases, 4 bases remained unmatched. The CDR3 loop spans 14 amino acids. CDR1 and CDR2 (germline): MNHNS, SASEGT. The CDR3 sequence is CASSEATGKNEQYF. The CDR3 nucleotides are TGTGCCAGCAGTGAAGCGACAGGGAAAAACGAGCAGTACTTC.

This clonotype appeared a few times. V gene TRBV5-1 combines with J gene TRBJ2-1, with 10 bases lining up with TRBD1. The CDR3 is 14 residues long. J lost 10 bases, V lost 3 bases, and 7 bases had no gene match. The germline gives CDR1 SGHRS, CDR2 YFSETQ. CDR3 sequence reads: CASSSDRGRREQFF. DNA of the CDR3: TGCGCCAGCAGCTCCGACAGGGGGCGCCGGGAGCAGTTCTTC.

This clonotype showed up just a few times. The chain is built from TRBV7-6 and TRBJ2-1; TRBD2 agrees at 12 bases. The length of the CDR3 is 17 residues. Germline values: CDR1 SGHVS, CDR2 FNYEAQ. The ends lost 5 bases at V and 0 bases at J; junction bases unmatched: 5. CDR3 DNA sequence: TGTGCCAGCAGCCTCACTAGCGGGGGGAGCTCCTACAATGAGCAGTTCTTC. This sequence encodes CASSLTSGGSSYNEQFF.

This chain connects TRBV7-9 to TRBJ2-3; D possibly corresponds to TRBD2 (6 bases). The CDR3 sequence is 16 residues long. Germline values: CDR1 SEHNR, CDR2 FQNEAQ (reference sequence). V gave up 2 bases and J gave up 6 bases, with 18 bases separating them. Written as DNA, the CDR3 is TGTGCCAGCAGCTTAATTGTGGGACTCCACCAGGATACGCAGTATTTT. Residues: CASSLIVGLHQDTQYF. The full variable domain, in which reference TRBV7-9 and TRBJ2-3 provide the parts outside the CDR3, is DTGVSQNPRHKITKRGQNVTFRCDPISEHNRLYWYRQTLGQGPEFLTYFQNEAQLEKSRLLSDRFSAERPKGSFSTLEIQRTEQGDSAMYLCASSLIVGLHQDTQYFGPGTRLTVL.

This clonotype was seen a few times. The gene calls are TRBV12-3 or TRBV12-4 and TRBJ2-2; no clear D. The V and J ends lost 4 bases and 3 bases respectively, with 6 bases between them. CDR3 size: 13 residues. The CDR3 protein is CASSSSDTGELFF. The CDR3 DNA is TGTGCCAGCAGTTCATCGGACACCGGGGAGCTGTTTTTT.

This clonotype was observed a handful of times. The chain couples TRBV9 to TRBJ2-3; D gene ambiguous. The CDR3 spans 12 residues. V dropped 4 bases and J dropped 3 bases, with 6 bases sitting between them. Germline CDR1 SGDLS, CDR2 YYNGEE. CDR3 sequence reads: CASSTQTDTQYF. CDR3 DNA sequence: TGTGCCAGCAGCACCCAGACAGATACGCAGTATTTT.

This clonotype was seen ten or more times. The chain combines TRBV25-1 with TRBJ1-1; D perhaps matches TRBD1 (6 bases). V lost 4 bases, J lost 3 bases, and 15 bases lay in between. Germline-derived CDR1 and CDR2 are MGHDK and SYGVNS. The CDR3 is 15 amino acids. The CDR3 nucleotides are TGTGCCAGCAGTGGCCTACACAGGGTTGACACTGAAGCTTTCTTT. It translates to CASSGLHRVDTEAFF.

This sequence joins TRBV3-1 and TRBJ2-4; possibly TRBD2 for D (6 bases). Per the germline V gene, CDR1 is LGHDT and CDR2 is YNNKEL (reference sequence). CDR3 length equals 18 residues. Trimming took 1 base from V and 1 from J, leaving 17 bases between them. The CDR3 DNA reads TGTGCCAGCAGCCAAGTGGGTTCGTCGGGAGCGGCCAAAAACATTCAGTACTTC. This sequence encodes CASSQVGSSGAAKNIQYF.

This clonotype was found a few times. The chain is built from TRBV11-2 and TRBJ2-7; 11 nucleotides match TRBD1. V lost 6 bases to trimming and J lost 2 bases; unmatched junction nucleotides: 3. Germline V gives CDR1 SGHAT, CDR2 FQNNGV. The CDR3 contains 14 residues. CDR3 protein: CASRRDRGTYEQYF. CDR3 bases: TGTGCCAGCAGGAGGGACAGGGGGACCTACGAGCAGTACTTC.

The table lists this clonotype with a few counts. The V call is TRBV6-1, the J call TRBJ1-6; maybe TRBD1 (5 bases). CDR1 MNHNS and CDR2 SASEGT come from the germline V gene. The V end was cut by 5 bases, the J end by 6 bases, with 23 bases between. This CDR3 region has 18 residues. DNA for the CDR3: TGTGCCAGCAGTCCTTTTCCCTTGGCAGGGCAGATTAATTCACCCCTCCACTTT. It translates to CASSPFPLAGQINSPLHF.

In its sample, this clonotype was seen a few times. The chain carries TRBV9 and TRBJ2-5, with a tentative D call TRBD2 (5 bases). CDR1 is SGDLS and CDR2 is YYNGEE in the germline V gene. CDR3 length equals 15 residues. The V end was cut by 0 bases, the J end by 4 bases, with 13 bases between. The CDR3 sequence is CASSVATRVVETQYF. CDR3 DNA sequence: TGTGCCAGCAGCGTAGCTACGAGGGTGGTAGAGACCCAGTACTTC.

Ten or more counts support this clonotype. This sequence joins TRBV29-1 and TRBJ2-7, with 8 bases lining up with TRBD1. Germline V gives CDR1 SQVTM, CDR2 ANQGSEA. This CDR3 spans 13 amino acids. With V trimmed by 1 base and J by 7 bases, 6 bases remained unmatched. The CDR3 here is CSVEGRGQGEQYF. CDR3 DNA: TGCAGCGTTGAAGGCAGGGGGCAGGGTGAGCAGTACTTC.

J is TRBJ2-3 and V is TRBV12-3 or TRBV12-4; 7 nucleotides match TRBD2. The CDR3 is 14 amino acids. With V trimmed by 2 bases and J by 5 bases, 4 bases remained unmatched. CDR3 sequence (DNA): TGTGCCAGCAGTTTACGGGGGAGGGAAGATACGCAGTATTTT. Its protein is CASSLRGREDTQYF.

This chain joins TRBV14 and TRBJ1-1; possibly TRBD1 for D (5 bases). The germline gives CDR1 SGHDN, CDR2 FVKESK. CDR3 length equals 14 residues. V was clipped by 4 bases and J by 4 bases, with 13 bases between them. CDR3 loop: CASSPGRGITEAFF. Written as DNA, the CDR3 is TGTGCCAGCAGCCCCGGACGGGGGATCACTGAAGCTTTCTTT.

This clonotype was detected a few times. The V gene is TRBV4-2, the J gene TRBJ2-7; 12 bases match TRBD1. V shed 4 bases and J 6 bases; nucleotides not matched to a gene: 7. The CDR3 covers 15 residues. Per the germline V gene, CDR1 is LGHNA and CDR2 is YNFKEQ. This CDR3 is CASSRPGQGASEQYF. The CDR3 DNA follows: TGTGCCAGCAGCCGCCCGGGACAGGGGGCGTCCGAGCAGTACTTC.